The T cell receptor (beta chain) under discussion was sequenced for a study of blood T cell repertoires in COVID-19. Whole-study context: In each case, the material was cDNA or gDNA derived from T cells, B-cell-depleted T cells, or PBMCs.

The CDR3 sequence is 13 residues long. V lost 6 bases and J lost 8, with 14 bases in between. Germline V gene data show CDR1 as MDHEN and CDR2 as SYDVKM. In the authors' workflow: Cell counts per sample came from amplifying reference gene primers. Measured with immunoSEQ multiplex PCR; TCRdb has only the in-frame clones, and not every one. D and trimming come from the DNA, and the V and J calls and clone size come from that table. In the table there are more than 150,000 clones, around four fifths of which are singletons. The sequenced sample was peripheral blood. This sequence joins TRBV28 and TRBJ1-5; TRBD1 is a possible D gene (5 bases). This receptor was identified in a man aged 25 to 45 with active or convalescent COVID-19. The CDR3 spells CASRKPQGEPQHF. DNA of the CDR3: TGTGCCAGCAGGAAACCGCAAGGGGAGCCCCAGCATTTT.